This T cell receptor (beta chain) emerged from a study of Graves' ophthalmopathy and Graves' hyperthyroidism. At the level of the study: At initial diagnosis, peripheral blood was obtained, and this preceded any treatment. Study conclusions and caveats: The model's prediction of ophthalmopathy progression had just over 70% sensitivity and around 72% specificity.

None of the included patients had other autoimmune diseases, uncontrolled infections, pregnancy or lactation, as these led to exclusion. Thyroid ultrasound, orbital computed tomography, TRAb, serum thyroxine and clinical symptoms formed the basis of diagnosis. Concerning this clonotype itself: Its specificity is unknown.

The authors amplified TCR beta CDR3 regions, and they did so from RNA transcripts for repertoire sequencing. An initial RT-PCR round employing HTBI primers preceded a second-round multiplex PCR. TCRdb processed the multiplex PCR reads anew with MiXCR; each CDR3 protein has one entry. The data show some 400,000 distinct CDR3 sequences, approximately 20% seen once. This sequence was found in a woman aged 18 to 35 with Graves' ophthalmopathy. Sequences were obtained from peripheral blood.

CDR3 residues: CAWSGVRRSAFIPNYGYTF. As DNA, the CDR3 is TGTGCCTGGAGTGGCGTTCGCCGTTCGGCCTTCATACCTAACTATGGCTACACCTTC. This chain uses TRBV30 with TRBJ1-2; D is unresolved. V was trimmed by 1 base and J by 0 bases, leaving 24 bases between them. Germline CDR1 and CDR2: GTSNPN and SVGIG (reference sequence). The CDR3 has 19 residues.